This TCR beta chain was obtained from a study of T cell responses to AZD1222 COVID-19 vaccine. Overall study results and limits: The donor group comprised mostly white British people and more females; the analysis possibly underestimated clonal diversity. At study baseline, merely more than 5 AZD1222 recipients were seropositive. It was only after the peak T cell response that any repertoires were sampled.

Sequencing was performed with immunoSEQ multiplex PCR; in TCRdb, only in-frame clones are kept and a portion is missing. The sample lists some 150,000 clones, around nine tenths occurring once. Note on this clone: Its matching antigen is unknown.

Germline V gives CDR1 SEHNR, CDR2 FQNEAQ (reference sequence). Between the trimmed V and J ends, which lost 5 bases and 3 bases, there was a span of 7 bases. The length of the CDR3 is 13 residues. This TCR derives from an adult in good health. The chain couples TRBV7-9 to TRBJ2-2, with no clear D. Sequences were derived from peripheral blood, sampled on day 0 of MenACWY control vaccination. As DNA, the CDR3 is TGTGCCAGCAGCCCATACCACACCGGGGAGCTGTTTTTT. Its translation: CASSPYHTGELFF.